This T cell receptor (beta chain) appears in the sequencing data of a study of cytomegalovirus exposure and HLA in healthy donors. Turning to the study itself: Unique TCRs numbering some 80 million, obtained from HLA-typed donors, made up an early data release. Study conclusions and caveats: Highly shared variants forming one cluster were likely a sequencing artifact. A few chains tied to CMV proved CMV antigen-specific in vitro.

As regards this clone: No antigen is known for it.

Germline V gives CDR1 MDHEN, CDR2 SYDVKM. V was clipped by 0 bases and J by 8 bases; unmatched bases: 3. The CDR3 extends over 15 amino acids. PCR primers comprised 60 Vbeta and 13 Jbeta primers. Profiling relied on immunoSEQ multiplex PCR, and the TCRdb table lists in-frame clones only, not all of them. The sample records around 120,000 clones, about two thirds being singletons. This chain joins TRBV28 and TRBJ1-4, with 10 bases aligning to TRBD1. This sequence was found in a woman in her sixties in good health and CMV-seropositive. Sequenced material: PBMCs. As DNA, the CDR3 is TGTGCCAGCAGTTTATGGGGACAGGGGAACGAAAAACTGTTTTTT. Translating gives CASSLWGQGNEKLFF.